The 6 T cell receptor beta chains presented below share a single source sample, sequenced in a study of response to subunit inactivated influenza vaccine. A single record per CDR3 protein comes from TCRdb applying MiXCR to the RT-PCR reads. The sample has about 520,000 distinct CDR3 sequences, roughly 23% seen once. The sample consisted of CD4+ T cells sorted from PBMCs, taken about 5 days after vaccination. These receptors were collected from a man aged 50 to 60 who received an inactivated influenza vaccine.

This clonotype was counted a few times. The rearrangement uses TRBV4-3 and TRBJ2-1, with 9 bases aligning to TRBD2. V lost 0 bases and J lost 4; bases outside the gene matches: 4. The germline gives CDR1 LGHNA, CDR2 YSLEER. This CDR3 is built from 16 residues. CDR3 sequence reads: CASSQDWLAGYNEQFF. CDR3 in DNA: TGCGCCAGCAGCCAAGATTGGCTAGCGGGATACAATGAGCAGTTCTTC.

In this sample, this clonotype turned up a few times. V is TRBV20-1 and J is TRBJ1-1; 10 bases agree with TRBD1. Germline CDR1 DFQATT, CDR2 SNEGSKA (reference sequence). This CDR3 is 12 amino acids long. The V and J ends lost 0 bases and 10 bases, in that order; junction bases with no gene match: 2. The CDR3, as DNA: TGCAGTGCTAGAGATTGGGACAGGGGAGCTTTCTTT. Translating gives CSARDWDRGAFF.

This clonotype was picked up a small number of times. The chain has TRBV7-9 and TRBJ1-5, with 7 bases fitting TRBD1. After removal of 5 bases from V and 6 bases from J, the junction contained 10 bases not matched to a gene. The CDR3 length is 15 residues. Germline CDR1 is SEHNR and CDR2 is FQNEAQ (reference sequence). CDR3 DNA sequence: TGTGCCAGCAGCATTGCAGGGGGAGGAGGTCAGCCCCAGCATTTT. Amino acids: CASSIAGGGGQPQHF.

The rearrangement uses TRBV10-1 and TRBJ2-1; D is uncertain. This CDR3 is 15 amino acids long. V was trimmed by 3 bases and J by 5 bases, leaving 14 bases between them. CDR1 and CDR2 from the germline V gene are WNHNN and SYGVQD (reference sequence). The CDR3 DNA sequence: TGCGCCAGCAGTGATTCGAAGGGTCGGGACAATGAGCAGTTCTTC. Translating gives CASSDSKGRDNEQFF.

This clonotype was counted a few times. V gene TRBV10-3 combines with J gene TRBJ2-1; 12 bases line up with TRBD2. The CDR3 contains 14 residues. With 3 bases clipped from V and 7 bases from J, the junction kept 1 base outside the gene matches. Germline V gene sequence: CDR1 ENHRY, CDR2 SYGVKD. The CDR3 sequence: CAISEGLAGNEQFF. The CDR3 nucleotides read TGTGCCATCAGTGAAGGACTAGCGGGGAATGAGCAGTTCTTC.

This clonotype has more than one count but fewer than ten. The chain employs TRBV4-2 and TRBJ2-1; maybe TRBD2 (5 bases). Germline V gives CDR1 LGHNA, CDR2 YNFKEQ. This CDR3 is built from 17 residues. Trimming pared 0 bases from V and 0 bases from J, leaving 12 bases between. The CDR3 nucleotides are TGTGCCAGCAGCCAAGACGGAACGGGGAGCTCCTACAATGAGCAGTTCTTC. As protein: CASSQDGTGSSYNEQFF.